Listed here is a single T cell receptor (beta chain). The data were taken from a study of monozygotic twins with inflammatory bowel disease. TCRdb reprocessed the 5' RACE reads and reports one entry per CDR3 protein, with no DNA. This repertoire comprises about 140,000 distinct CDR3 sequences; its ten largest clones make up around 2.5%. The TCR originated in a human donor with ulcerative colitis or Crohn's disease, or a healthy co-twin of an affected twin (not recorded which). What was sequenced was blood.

This chain's CDR3 is CASSLSAGLAGTDTQYF. This chain uses TRBV12-3 or TRBV12-4 with TRBJ2-3. This CDR3 region has 17 residues.